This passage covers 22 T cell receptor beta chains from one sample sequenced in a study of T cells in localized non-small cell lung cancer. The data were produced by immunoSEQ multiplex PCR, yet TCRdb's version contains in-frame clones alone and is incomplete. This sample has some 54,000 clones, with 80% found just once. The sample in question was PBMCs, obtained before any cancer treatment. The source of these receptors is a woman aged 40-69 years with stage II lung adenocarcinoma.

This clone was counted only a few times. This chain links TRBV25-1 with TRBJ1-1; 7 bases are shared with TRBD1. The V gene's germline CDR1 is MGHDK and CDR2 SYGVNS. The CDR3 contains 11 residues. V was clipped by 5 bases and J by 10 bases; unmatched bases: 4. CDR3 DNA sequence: TGTGCCAGCAGTAGTAGGACAGGAGCTTTCTTT. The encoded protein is CASSSRTGAFF.

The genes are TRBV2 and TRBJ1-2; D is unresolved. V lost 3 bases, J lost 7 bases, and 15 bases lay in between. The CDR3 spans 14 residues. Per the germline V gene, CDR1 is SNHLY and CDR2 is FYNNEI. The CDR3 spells CASSEEVSTGGYTF. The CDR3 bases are TGTGCCAGCAGTGAGGAAGTGTCGACGGGTGGCTACACCTTC.

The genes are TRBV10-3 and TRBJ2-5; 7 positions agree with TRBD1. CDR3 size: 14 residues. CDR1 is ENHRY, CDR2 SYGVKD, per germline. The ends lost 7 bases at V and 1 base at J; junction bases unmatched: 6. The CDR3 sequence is CAINRQGFQETQYF. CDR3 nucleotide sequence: TGTGCCATCAACCGACAGGGCTTCCAAGAGACCCAGTACTTC.

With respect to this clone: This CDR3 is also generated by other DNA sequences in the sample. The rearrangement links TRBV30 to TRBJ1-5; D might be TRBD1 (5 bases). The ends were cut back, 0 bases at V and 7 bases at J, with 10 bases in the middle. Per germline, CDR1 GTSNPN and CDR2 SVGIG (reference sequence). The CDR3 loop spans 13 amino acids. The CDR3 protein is CAWSVSGNQPQHF. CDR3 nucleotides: TGTGCCTGGAGTGTTTCAGGGAACCAGCCCCAGCATTTT. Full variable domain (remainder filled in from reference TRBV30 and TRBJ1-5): SQTIHQWPATLVQPVGSPLSLECTVEGTSNPNLYWYRQAAGRGLQLLFYSVGIGQISSEVPQNLSASRPQDRQFILSSKKLLLSDSGFYLCAWSVSGNQPQHFGDGTRLSIL.

The CDR3 here is CASAPGPANTIYF. The CDR3 DNA follows: TGTGCTAGTGCTCCCGGACCGGCGAACACCATATATTTT. The V gene is TRBV12-5, the J gene TRBJ1-3; D is undetermined. Trimming left V 7 bases short and J 7 bases short, with 14 bases between. The CDR3 is made up of 13 amino acids. The germline V gene encodes CDR1 LGHNT and CDR2 FRNRAP.

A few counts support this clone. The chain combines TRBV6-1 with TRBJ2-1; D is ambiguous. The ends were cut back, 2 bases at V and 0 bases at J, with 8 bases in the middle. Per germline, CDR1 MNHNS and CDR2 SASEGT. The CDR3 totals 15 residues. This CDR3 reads CASSEQVSSYNEQFF. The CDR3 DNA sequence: TGTGCCAGCAGTGAACAAGTGAGCTCCTACAATGAGCAGTTCTTC.

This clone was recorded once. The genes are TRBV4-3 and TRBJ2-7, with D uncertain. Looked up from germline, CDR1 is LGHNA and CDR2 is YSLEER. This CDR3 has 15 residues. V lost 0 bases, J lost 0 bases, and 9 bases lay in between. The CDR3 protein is CASSQERHSSYEQYF. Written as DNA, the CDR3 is TGCGCCAGCAGCCAAGAACGACACAGCTCCTACGAGCAGTACTTC.

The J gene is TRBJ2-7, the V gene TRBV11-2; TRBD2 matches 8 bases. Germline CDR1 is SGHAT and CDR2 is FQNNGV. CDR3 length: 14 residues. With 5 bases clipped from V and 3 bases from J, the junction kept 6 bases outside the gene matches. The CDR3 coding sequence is TGTGCCAGCAGCCTGTCGGGGGGGAACTACGAGCAGTACTTC. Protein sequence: CASSLSGGNYEQYF. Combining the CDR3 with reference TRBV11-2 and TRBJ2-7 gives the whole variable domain EAGVAQSPRYKIIEKRQSVAFWCNPISGHATLYWYQQILGQGPKLLIQFQNNGVVDDSQLPKDRFSAERLKGVDSTLKIQPAKLEDSAVYLCASSLSGGNYEQYFGPGTRLTVT.

This CDR3 reads CASSFANGTDTQYF. In DNA form, the CDR3 reads TGTGCCAGCAGTTTTGCCAACGGCACAGATACGCAGTATTTT. The chain has TRBV27 and TRBJ2-3; D is undetermined. The CDR3 spans 14 residues. The V end was cut by 3 bases, the J end by 1 base, with 8 bases between. Germline CDR1 and CDR2: MNHEY and SMNVEV (reference sequence).

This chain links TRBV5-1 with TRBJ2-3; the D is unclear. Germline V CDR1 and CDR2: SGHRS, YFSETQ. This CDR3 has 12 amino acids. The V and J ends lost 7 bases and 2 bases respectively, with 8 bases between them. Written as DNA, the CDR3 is TGCGCCAGCTCACCGGACACAGATACGCAGTATTTT. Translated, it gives CASSPDTDTQYF. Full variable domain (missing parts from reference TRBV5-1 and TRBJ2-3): KAGVTQTPRYLIKTRGQQVTLSCSPISGHRSVSWYQQTPGQGLQFLFEYFSETQRNKGNFPGRFSGRQFSNSRSEMNVSTLELGDSALYLCASSPDTDTQYFGPGTRLTVL.

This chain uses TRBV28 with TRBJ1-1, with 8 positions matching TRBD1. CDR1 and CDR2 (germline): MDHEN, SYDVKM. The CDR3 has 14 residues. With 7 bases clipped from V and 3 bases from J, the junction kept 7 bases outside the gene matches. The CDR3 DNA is TGTGCCAGCACCGACCAGACAGGGGACACTGAAGCTTTCTTT. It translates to CASTDQTGDTEAFF.

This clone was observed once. The CDR3: CASSLGGASGEAFF. The CDR3, as DNA: TGTGCCAGCAGCTTAGGAGGGGCATCGGGGGAAGCTTTCTTT. The chain joins TRBV11-3 to TRBJ1-1; D perhaps matches TRBD1 (5 bases). The V and J ends lost 1 base and 8 bases respectively, with 14 bases between them. Germline V gene data show CDR1 as SGHNT and CDR2 as YENEEA. The CDR3 consists of 14 residues. The full variable domain, completed using reference TRBV11-3 and TRBJ1-1, is EAGVVQSPRYKIIEKKQPVAFWCNPISGHNTLYWYLQNLGQGPELLIRYENEEAVDDSQLPKDRFSAERLKGVDSTLKIQPAELGDSAVYLCASSLGGASGEAFFGQGTRLTVV.

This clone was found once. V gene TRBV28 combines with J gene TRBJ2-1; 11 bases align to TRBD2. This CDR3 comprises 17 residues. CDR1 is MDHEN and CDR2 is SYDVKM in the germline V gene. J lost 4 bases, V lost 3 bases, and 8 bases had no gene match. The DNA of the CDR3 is TGTGCCAGCAGTTTGTGGCGTAGCGGGGGGGGGTACAATGAGCAGTTCTTC. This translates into CASSLWRSGGGYNEQFF.

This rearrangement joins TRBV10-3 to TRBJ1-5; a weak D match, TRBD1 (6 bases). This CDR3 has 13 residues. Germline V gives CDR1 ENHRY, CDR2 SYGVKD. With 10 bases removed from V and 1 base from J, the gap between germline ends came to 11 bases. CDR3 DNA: TGTGCCACCAGGGGCCTCAGCAATCAGCCCCAGCATTTT. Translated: CATRGLSNQPQHF.

The CDR3 reads CASSMGTDSNQPQHF. CDR3 coding DNA: TGTGCCAGCAGCATGGGGACAGATAGCAATCAGCCCCAGCATTTT. The chain combines TRBV5-6 with TRBJ1-5; 7 bases align to TRBD1. J was trimmed by 0 bases and V by 4 bases; bases with no gene match: 4. Germline lookup yields CDR1 SGHDT and CDR2 YYEEEE. The CDR3 loop spans 15 amino acids.

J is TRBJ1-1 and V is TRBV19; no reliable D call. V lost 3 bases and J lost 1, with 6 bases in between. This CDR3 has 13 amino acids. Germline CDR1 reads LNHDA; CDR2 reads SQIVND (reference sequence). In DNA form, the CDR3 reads TGTGCCAGTAGTATTCTAAAGAACACTGAAGCTTTCTTT. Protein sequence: CASSILKNTEAFF.

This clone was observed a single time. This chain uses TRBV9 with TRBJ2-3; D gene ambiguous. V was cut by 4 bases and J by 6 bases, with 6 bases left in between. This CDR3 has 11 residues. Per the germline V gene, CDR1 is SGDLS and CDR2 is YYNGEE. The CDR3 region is CASSSRDTQYF. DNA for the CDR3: TGTGCCAGCAGCTCGAGGGATACGCAGTATTTT.

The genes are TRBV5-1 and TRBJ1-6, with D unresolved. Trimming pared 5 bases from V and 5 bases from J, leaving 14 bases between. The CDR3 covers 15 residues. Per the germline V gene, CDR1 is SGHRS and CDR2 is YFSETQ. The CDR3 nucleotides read TGCGCCAGCAGTAAGGAGGGAACAAATAATTCACCCCTCCACTTT. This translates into CASSKEGTNNSPLHF.

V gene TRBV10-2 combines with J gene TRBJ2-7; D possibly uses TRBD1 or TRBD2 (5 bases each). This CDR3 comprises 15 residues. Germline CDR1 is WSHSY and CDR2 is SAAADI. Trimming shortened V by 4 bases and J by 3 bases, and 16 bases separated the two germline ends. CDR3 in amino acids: CASSVGTPRNYEQYF. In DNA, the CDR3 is TGCGCCAGCAGTGTTGGGACCCCTAGGAACTACGAGCAGTACTTC.

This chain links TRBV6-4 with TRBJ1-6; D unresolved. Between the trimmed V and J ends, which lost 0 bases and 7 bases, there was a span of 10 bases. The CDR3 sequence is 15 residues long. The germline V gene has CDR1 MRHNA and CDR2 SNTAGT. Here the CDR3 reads CASSDSGVRNSPLHF. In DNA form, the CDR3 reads TGTGCCAGCAGTGACTCCGGGGTCAGGAATTCACCCCTCCACTTT.

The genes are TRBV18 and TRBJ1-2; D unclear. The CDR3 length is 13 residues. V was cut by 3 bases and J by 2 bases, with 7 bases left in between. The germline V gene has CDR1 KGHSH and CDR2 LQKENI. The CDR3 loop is CASSPSWNYGYTF. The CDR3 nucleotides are TGTGCCAGCTCACCCTCCTGGAACTATGGCTACACCTTC.

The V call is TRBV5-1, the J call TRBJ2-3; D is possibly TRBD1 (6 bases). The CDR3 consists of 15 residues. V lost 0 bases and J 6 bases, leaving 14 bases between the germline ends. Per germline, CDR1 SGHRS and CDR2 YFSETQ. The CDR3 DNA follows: TGCGCCAGCAGCTTGGCGGCAGGGGCCGGGGATACGCAGTATTTT. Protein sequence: CASSLAAGAGDTQYF. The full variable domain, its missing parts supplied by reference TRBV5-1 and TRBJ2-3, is KAGVTQTPRYLIKTRGQQVTLSCSPISGHRSVSWYQQTPGQGLQFLFEYFSETQRNKGNFPGRFSGRQFSNSRSEMNVSTLELGDSALYLCASSLAAGAGDTQYFGPGTRLTVL.